These 28 T cell receptor beta chains were all obtained from the same sample, sequenced in a study of blood T cell repertoires in COVID-19. Here immunoSEQ multiplex PCR was the method, and the copy in TCRdb shows in-frame clones only, minus some. The sample includes roughly 140,000 clones, around 90% of them seen just once. The sample taken for sequencing was peripheral blood. These receptors were obtained from a woman aged 55-69 years with active or convalescent COVID-19.

Only one count was recorded for this clone. This chain uses TRBV2 with TRBJ2-3; TRBD2 matches at 10 bases. V was pared by 5 bases and J by 0 bases, with 5 bases of the junction left unmatched. In germline, CDR1 is SNHLY, CDR2 FYNNEI. The CDR3 spans 16 residues. CDR3 in amino acids: CASSLGTSVSTDTQYF. CDR3 nucleotides: TGTGCCAGCAGTTTAGGGACTAGCGTGAGCACAGATACGCAGTATTTT.

The chain employs TRBV6-2 or TRBV6-3 and TRBJ1-2; D gene unclear. The CDR3 covers 13 residues. Germline values: CDR1 MNHEY, CDR2 SVGEGT. Trimming stripped 6 bases from V and 5 bases from J, with 13 bases between. CDR3 amino acids: CASSHSGRYGYTF. The CDR3, as DNA: TGTGCCAGCAGCCATTCCGGTCGGTATGGCTACACCTTC.

In its sample, this clone was seen a few times. This rearrangement joins TRBV5-4 to TRBJ1-6; the match to TRBD1 covers 9 bases. The CDR3 has 15 residues. Per the germline V gene, CDR1 is SGHNT and CDR2 is YYREEE (reference sequence). With 5 bases clipped from V and 9 bases from J, the junction kept 9 bases outside the gene matches. The CDR3 nucleotides read TGTGCCAGCAGAAAGACAGGGGGAGGGATTTCACCCCTCCACTTT. This codes for CASRKTGGGISPLHF. The whole variable domain, remainder taken from reference TRBV5-4 and TRBJ1-6, is ETGVTQSPTHLIKTRGQQVTLRCSSQSGHNTVSWYQQALGQGPQFIFQYYREEENGRGNFPPRFSGLQFPNYSSELNVNALELDDSALYLCASRKTGGGISPLHFGNGTRLTVT.

This sequence joins TRBV28 and TRBJ1-2; 12 nucleotides agree with TRBD1. Trimming cost V 9 bases and J 3 bases; bases outside gene matches: 11. This CDR3 has 16 residues. CDR1 MDHEN and CDR2 SYDVKM come from the germline V gene. As DNA, the CDR3 is TGTGCCAGTGAGACGGGCGGGACAGGGGGCGACTATGGCTACACCTTC. Its protein product is CASETGGTGGDYGYTF.

The chain is built from TRBV10-3 and TRBJ2-1; 9 nucleotides line up with TRBD2. CDR1 and CDR2 (germline): ENHRY, SYGVKD. V dropped 10 bases and J dropped 9; count of bases not matched to a gene: 13. CDR3 length: 14 amino acids. The CDR3, as DNA: TGTGCCAGCTTCGGCGGGGGGGCCGGGGGTGAGCAGTTCTTC. Its protein is CASFGGGAGGEQFF.

This clone has just a few counts. Here the CDR3 reads CASIREGLRTDTQYF. In DNA, the CDR3 is TGTGCCAGCATCAGGGAGGGCCTACGCACAGATACGCAGTATTTT. The chain carries TRBV2 and TRBJ2-3, with 7 bases that match TRBD2. The V segment lost 7 bases and the J segment 1 base; nucleotides outside the gene matches: 8. This CDR3 contains 15 residues. Per the germline V gene, CDR1 is SNHLY and CDR2 is FYNNEI.

V gene TRBV18 combines with J gene TRBJ1-6, with D uncertain. Germline V CDR1 and CDR2: KGHSH, LQKENI. Trimming shortened V by 4 bases and J by 0 bases, and 13 bases separated the two germline ends. The CDR3 loop spans 17 amino acids. CDR3 sequence (DNA): TGTGCCAGCTCACACTCTCAGGCAAGCTCCTATAATTCACCCCTCCACTTT. Translated, it gives CASSHSQASSYNSPLHF.

The rearrangement joins TRBV30 to TRBJ1-1; a weak D match, TRBD1 (5 bases). V lost 3 bases and J 12 bases, leaving 14 bases between the germline ends. Germline lookup yields CDR1 GTSNPN and CDR2 SVGIG (reference sequence). The CDR3 contains 11 residues. CDR3 protein: CAWRGAARSFF. CDR3 nucleotide sequence: TGTGCCTGGAGAGGGGCGGCGAGGTCTTTCTTT.

The chain joins TRBV7-3 to TRBJ2-2; 11 nucleotides line up with TRBD2. Losses at the gene ends were 4 bases for V and 5 bases for J; bases not matched to a gene: 6. CDR1 is SGHTA and CDR2 is FQGTGA in the germline V gene. The CDR3 extends over 16 amino acids. Here the CDR3 reads CASSSLAGGQTGELFF. The CDR3 bases are TGTGCCAGCAGCTCCTTAGCGGGGGGGCAGACCGGGGAGCTGTTTTTT.

V gene TRBV18 combines with J gene TRBJ2-2; D perhaps matches TRBD1 (6 bases). Trimming pared 4 bases from V and 4 bases from J, leaving 13 bases between. In germline, CDR1 is KGHSH, CDR2 LQKENI. The CDR3 extends over 15 amino acids. This CDR3 is CASSRDTTTTGELFF. In DNA, the CDR3 is TGTGCCAGCTCACGGGACACTACGACCACCGGGGAGCTGTTTTTT.

The chain carries TRBV19 and TRBJ1-5; 10 bases align to TRBD1. Germline lookup yields CDR1 LNHDA and CDR2 SQIVND (reference sequence). The CDR3 loop spans 15 amino acids. V lost 7 bases to trimming and J lost 6 bases; unmatched junction nucleotides: 9. CDR3 region: CASNRDRGEGQPQHF. The CDR3 DNA sequence: TGTGCCAGTAACCGGGACAGGGGCGAAGGTCAGCCCCAGCATTTT.

This clone was counted a few times. The chain uses TRBV13 and TRBJ2-7, with 12 positions matching TRBD1. Germline CDR1 reads PRHDT; CDR2 reads FYEKMQ (reference sequence). The CDR3 is 15 residues long. The trim removed 1 base at V and 5 bases at J, leaving 3 bases unmatched. The CDR3 coding sequence is TGTGCCAGCAGCTTAGTAGGGACAGGGGGCCACGAGCAGTACTTC. Residues: CASSLVGTGGHEQYF.

The chain employs TRBV6-2 or TRBV6-3 and TRBJ1-2; TRBD1 is a possible D gene (6 bases). Trimming took off 5 bases at V and 4 bases at J, with 14 bases between the two ends. The CDR3 consists of 14 residues. Per germline, CDR1 MNHEY and CDR2 SVGEGT. The CDR3 bases are TGTGCCAGCAGTCCGTCCGGACAGCCCTATGGCTACACCTTC. Translation gives CASSPSGQPYGYTF.

This rearrangement joins TRBV29-1 to TRBJ1-2; 9 bases agree with TRBD1. Trimming took 2 bases from V and 8 from J; bases not matched to a gene: 9. Germline lookup yields CDR1 SQVTM and CDR2 ANQGSEA. This CDR3 contains 14 residues. CDR3 loop: CSVENYGTGPGYTF. Here the CDR3 DNA reads TGCAGCGTTGAAAATTATGGGACAGGGCCCGGCTACACCTTC.

This chain connects TRBV19 to TRBJ1-6; the D gene is possibly TRBD1 (5 bases). Between the trimmed V and J ends, which lost 3 bases and 8 bases, there was a span of 14 bases. CDR3 size: 15 residues. Germline V gives CDR1 LNHDA, CDR2 SQIVND (reference sequence). The CDR3 loop reads CASSITWGGDSPLHF. The DNA of the CDR3 is TGTGCCAGTAGTATTACCTGGGGCGGGGATTCACCCCTCCACTTT.

The chain has TRBV6-6 and TRBJ1-2, with D maybe TRBD1 (5 bases). CDR1 is MNHNY and CDR2 is SVGAGI in the germline V gene (reference sequence). There are 13 residues in the CDR3. V was trimmed by 0 bases and J by 8 bases, leaving 10 bases between them. CDR3: CASSYSAGNGYTF. CDR3 sequence (DNA): TGTGCCAGCAGTTACTCGGCAGGGAACGGCTACACCTTC.

V and J are TRBV7-9 and TRBJ1-5; D perhaps matches TRBD1 (6 bases). The germline V gene has CDR1 SEHNR and CDR2 FQNEAQ (reference sequence). This CDR3 contains 17 residues. V lost 2 bases and J 2 bases, leaving 16 bases between the germline ends. CDR3 sequence reads: CASSLYKGEGGNQPQHF. The CDR3 DNA is TGTGCCAGCAGCTTATATAAGGGGGAGGGTGGCAATCAGCCCCAGCATTTT.

This clone was observed a single time. The J gene is TRBJ2-7, the V gene TRBV4-3; possibly TRBD2 for D (6 bases). This CDR3 is built from 15 residues. Germline CDR1 and CDR2: LGHNA and YSLEER. V was cut by 0 bases and J by 5 bases, with 14 bases left in between. CDR3 sequence: CASSQEGREDHEQYF. The CDR3 DNA reads TGCGCCAGCAGCCAAGAGGGCAGGGAGGACCACGAGCAGTACTTC.

The chain couples TRBV7-9 to TRBJ2-1, with a weak D call TRBD1 (6 bases). V lost 6 bases and J lost 3, with 9 bases in between. There are 13 residues in the CDR3. CDR1 SEHNR and CDR2 FQNEAQ come from the germline V gene (reference sequence). In DNA, the CDR3 is TGTGCCAGCAGGGGGGCCGACTACAATGAGCAGTTCTTC. Its translation is CASRGADYNEQFF.

The chain carries TRBV29-1 and TRBJ1-3; TRBD1 agrees at 9 bases. The CDR3 runs to 12 residues. The ends lost 8 bases at V and 4 bases at J; junction bases unmatched: 3. CDR1 is SQVTM, CDR2 ANQGSEA, per germline. The CDR3 DNA reads as TGCAGCATAGGGACAGGGGGAAACACCATATATTTT. This sequence encodes CSIGTGGNTIYF.

The chain employs TRBV5-4 and TRBJ2-1; no reliable D call. This CDR3 spans 13 amino acids. The V gene lost 0 bases and the J gene lost 5 bases, with 6 bases spanning the gap. Germline V gene lookup returns CDR1 SGHNT and CDR2 YYREEE (reference sequence). In DNA, the CDR3 is TGTGCCAGCAGCTTGGAGCCGGACAATGAGCAGTTCTTC. This translates into CASSLEPDNEQFF. The full variable domain, with the rest looked up from reference TRBV5-4 and TRBJ2-1, is ETGVTQSPTHLIKTRGQQVTLRCSSQSGHNTVSWYQQALGQGPQFIFQYYREEENGRGNFPPRFSGLQFPNYSSELNVNALELDDSALYLCASSLEPDNEQFFGPGTRLTVL.

The chain employs TRBV19 and TRBJ1-1, with 9 bases that match TRBD1. This CDR3 is built from 17 residues. The trim removed 3 bases at V and 0 bases at J, leaving 8 bases unmatched. Per the germline V gene, CDR1 is LNHDA and CDR2 is SQIVND (reference sequence). CDR3 DNA sequence: TGTGCCAGTAGTATCCGACAGGGGGGAGGCATGAACACTGAAGCTTTCTTT. It specifies CASSIRQGGGMNTEAFF. The full variable domain, its missing parts supplied by reference TRBV19 and TRBJ1-1, is DGGITQSPKYLFRKEGQNVTLSCEQNLNHDAMYWYRQDPGQGLRLIYYSQIVNDFQKGDIAEGYSVSREKKESFPLTVTSAQKNPTAFYLCASSIRQGGGMNTEAFFGQGTRLTVV.

The CDR3 is CASSQEAQGFGYEQYF. The CDR3 DNA sequence: TGCGCCAGCAGCCAAGAAGCGCAGGGATTTGGCTACGAGCAGTACTTC. This chain joins TRBV4-3 and TRBJ2-7; weak D call: TRBD1 (5 bases). The CDR3 totals 16 residues. Germline CDR1 and CDR2: LGHNA and YSLEER. The germline V and J ends were trimmed by 0 bases and 3 bases, with 15 bases remaining between them.

The sample holds a few counts of this clone. This chain links TRBV9 with TRBJ2-5; 15 nucleotides align to TRBD2. This CDR3 contains 17 residues. Germline values: CDR1 SGDLS, CDR2 YYNGEE. V gave up 4 bases and J gave up 5 bases; unmatched junction bases: 9. The CDR3 here is CASSPGTSGGLRETQYF. CDR3 sequence (DNA): TGTGCCAGCAGCCCCGGGACTAGCGGGGGGCTGAGGGAGACCCAGTACTTC. Filled out from reference TRBV9 and TRBJ2-5, the complete variable domain reads DSGVTQTPKHLITATGQRVTLRCSPRSGDLSVYWYQQSLDQGLQFLIQYYNGEERAKGNILERFSAQQFPDLHSELNLSSLELGDSALYFCASSPGTSGGLRETQYFGPGTRLLVL.

This clone qualifies as medium-sized (0.01 to 0.1%). The rearrangement joins TRBV5-1 to TRBJ2-3; D is perhaps TRBD1 (7 bases). This CDR3 is built from 15 residues. The V end was cut by 3 bases, the J end by 3 bases, with 14 bases between. CDR1 is SGHRS, CDR2 YFSETQ, per germline. CDR3 bases: TGCGCCAGCAGCTGGGGGGACAGTTTGACAGATACGCAGTATTTT. This sequence encodes CASSWGDSLTDTQYF.

The rearrangement joins TRBV3-1 (or the pseudogene TRBV3-2) to TRBJ2-7; 7 positions match TRBD1. The CDR3 runs to 15 residues. Per germline, CDR1 LGHDT and CDR2 YNNKEL (reference sequence). The ends lost 3 bases at V and 1 base at J; junction bases unmatched: 6. Here the CDR3 reads CASSQNPGQSYEQYF. Here the CDR3 DNA reads TGTGCCAGCAGCCAGAACCCGGGACAGTCCTACGAGCAGTACTTC.

This clone was observed once. The rearrangement uses TRBV6-2 or TRBV6-3 and TRBJ1-5, with D hard to call. Per the germline V gene, CDR1 is MNHEY and CDR2 is SVGEGT. The CDR3 is made up of 13 amino acids. V shed 0 bases and J shed 5 bases, with 5 bases lying between them. The CDR3 nucleotides read TGTGCCAGCAGTTACTCACGGTATCAGCCCCAGCATTTT. This gives the protein CASSYSRYQPQHF.

V gene TRBV27 combines with J gene TRBJ2-7, with TRBD1 identical over 7 bases. Germline CDR1 reads MNHEY; CDR2 reads SMNVEV (reference sequence). The CDR3 is made up of 13 amino acids. Unmatched junction bases numbered 3, after V lost 5 bases and J lost 2 bases. The DNA for the CDR3 is TGTGCCAGCAGTGCCGACAGGGCCTACGAGCAGTACTTC. The encoded protein is CASSADRAYEQYF.